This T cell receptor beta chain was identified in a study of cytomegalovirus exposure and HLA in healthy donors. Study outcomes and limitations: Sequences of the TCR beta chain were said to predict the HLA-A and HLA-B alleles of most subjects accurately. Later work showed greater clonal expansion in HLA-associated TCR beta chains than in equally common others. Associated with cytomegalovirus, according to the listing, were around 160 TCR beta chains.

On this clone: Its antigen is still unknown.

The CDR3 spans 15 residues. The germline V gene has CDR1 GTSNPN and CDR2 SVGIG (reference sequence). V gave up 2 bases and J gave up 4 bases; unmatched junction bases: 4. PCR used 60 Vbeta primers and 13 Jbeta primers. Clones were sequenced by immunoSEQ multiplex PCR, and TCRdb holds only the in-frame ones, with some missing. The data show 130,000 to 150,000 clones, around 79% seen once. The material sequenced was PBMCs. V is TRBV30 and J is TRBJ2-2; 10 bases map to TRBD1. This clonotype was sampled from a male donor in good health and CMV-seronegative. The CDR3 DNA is TGTGCCTGGAGTCTGACAGGGGGCAGCACCGGGGAGCTGTTTTTT. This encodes CAWSLTGGSTGELFF. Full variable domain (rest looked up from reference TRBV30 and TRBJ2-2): SQTIHQWPATLVQPVGSPLSLECTVEGTSNPNLYWYRQAAGRGLQLLFYSVGIGQISSEVPQNLSASRPQDRQFILSSKKLLLSDSGFYLCAWSLTGGSTGELFFGEGSRLTVL.